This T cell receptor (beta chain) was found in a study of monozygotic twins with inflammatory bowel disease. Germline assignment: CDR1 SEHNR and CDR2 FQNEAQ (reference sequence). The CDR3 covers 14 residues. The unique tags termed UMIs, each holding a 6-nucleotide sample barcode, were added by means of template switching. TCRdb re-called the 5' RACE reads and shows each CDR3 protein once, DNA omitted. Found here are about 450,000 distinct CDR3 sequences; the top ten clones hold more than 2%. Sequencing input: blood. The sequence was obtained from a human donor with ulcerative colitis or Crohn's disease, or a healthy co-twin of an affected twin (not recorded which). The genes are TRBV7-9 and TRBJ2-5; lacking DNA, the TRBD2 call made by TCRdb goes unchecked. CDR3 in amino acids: CASSLRTLQETQYF.